Listed below are T cell receptor beta chains from one sample, sequenced in a study of T cells in Graves' hyperthyroidism and ophthalmopathy. TCRdb re-called the multiplex PCR reads through MiXCR, storing one row per CDR3 protein. The profile shows 650,000 to 750,000 distinct CDR3 sequences, 11% to 15% of them singletons. The material sequenced was blood. These receptors were obtained from a woman aged 18 to 35 with Graves' hyperthyroidism. CDR3s include the opening cysteine and the closing phenylalanine or tryptophan. Each record gives: J gene, D gene, V gene, clone size, CDR3 DNA, CDR3 protein. D genes are given only for firm matches. Rows give clone size only sometimes, using once, few, many, or a class for an expanded clone.

TRBJ2-6	TRBD1	TRBV18	once	TGTGCCAGCTCGTGGGACAGGGGTGGCTCTGGGTCCAACGTCCTGACTTTC	CASSWDRGGSGSNVLTF
TRBJ2-3	NA	TRBV7-2	many	TGTGCCAGCAGCTTATACACAGATACGCAGTATTTT	CASSLYTDTQYF
TRBJ1-1	NA	TRBV10-1	NA	TGCGCCAGCAGTGAGTCGACGGTCACCGATTTCGTGAACACTGAAGCTTTCTTT	CASSESTVTDFVNTEAFF
TRBJ2-5	TRBD1	TRBV5-5	NA	TGTGCCAGCAGCTCGGGACAGGCTGGAGGGGCCCAGTACTTC	CASSSGQAGGAQYF
TRBJ2-4	NA	TRBV6-6	NA	TGTGCCAGCAGTTACTCGAGTCTTTGGAGGGACAACATTCAGTACTTC	CASSYSSLWRDNIQYF
TRBJ1-2	NA	TRBV6-1	NA	TGTGCCAGCAGTGAAGCGCTGGGCAGAGGGGCTTCCTATGGCTGCACCTTC	CASSEALGRGASYGCTF
TRBJ1-2	NA	TRBV18	many	TGTGCCAGCTCACCCCGGGGAGACATCCCGGGGGACTACACCTTC	CASSPRGDIPGDYTF
TRBJ2-4	NA	TRBV5-1	NA	TGCGCCAGCACCTTGGGGGACTTAGCCAAAAACATTCAGTACTTC	CASTLGDLAKNIQYF
TRBJ2-7	TRBD2	TRBV12-3/TRBV12-4	many	TGTGCCAGCAGTTTTAAGGGACTAGCGGGAGTCGGGGGCTCCTACGAGCAGTACTTC	CASSFKGLAGVGGSYEQYF
TRBJ2-7	TRBD1	TRBV3-1	many	TGTGCCAGCAGCGAATTTAACTATCGGGACAGGGCGTACGAGCAGTACTTC	CASSEFNYRDRAYEQYF
TRBJ1-1	NA	TRBV10-1	NA	TGCGCCAGCAGTGAGAGAGGCCTAACTGAAGCTTTCTTT	CASSERGLTEAFF
TRBJ2-2	NA	TRBV4-2	NA	TGTGCCAGCAGCCAAGATATAACCGGGGAGCTGTTTTTT	CASSQDITGELFF
TRBJ1-1	TRBD1	TRBV28	many	TGTGCCAGCAAAAACACAGGGGGCAAGAACACTGAAGCTTTCTTT	CASKNTGGKNTEAFF
TRBJ1-6	NA	TRBV10-3	NA	TGTGCCATCAGTCCAGGGTTTAATTCACCCCTCCACTTT	CAISPGFNSPLHF
TRBJ1-5	TRBD1	TRBV15	NA	TGTGCCACCAGCAGCTTGGCAGGGGGAGGCAATCAGCCCCAGCATTTT	CATSSLAGGGNQPQHF
TRBJ2-1	NA	TRBV6-1	many	TGTGCCAGCAGTGAACACGGGGTGACCTACAATGAGCAGTTCTTC	CASSEHGVTYNEQFF
TRBJ2-4	NA	TRBV5-1	few	TGCGCCAGCAGCTCTCAGCCAAACCTAGCCAAAAACATTCAGTACTTC	CASSSQPNLAKNIQYF
TRBJ1-3	NA	TRBV20-1	few	TGCAGTGCCCTTAACAGTGGAAACACCATATATTTT	CSALNSGNTIYF
TRBJ2-4	NA	TRBV7-3	many	TGTGCCAGCAGCTCACCTCCGGGGGTGACCAAAAACATTCAGTACTTC	CASSSPPGVTKNIQYF
TRBJ2-1	TRBD2	TRBV2	many	TGTGCCAGCACAGGCGGGAGGGTGTCCTACAATGAGCAGTTCTTC	CASTGGRVSYNEQFF
TRBJ1-2	TRBD1	TRBV20-1	many	TGCAGTGCTAGATCCCAGGGGGCGAGCTATGGCTACACCTTC	CSARSQGASYGYTF
TRBJ1-1	NA	TRBV18	many	TGTGCCAGCTCACCAATGACTGAAGCTTTCTTT	CASSPMTEAFF
TRBJ2-6	NA	TRBV30	many	TGTGCCTGGACTGGGGGCTCTGGGGCCAACGTCCTGACTTTC	CAWTGGSGANVLTF
TRBJ2-3	TRBD1	TRBV20-1	few	TGCAGTGCTAGGGGGACGGGACAGTTAGATACGCAGTATTTT	CSARGTGQLDTQYF
TRBJ2-3	NA	TRBV10-2	NA	TGCGCCAGCAGTGAAGGGCACCGCACAGATACGCAGTATTTT	CASSEGHRTDTQYF
TRBJ2-2	NA	TRBV20-1	many	TGCAGTGCTACCCATAGCGAGACGAACACCGGGGAGCTGTTTTTT	CSATHSETNTGELFF
TRBJ1-1	TRBD1	TRBV28	many	TGTGCCAGCAGTTTGGGGACAGGCTGGGGATCCCGGAACACTGAAGCTTTCTTT	CASSLGTGWGSRNTEAFF
TRBJ1-3	NA	TRBV10-3	few	TGTGCCATCAGTGGCGGTGCCCTTCTCTCTGGAAACACCATATATTTT	CAISGGALLSGNTIYF
TRBJ1-5	NA	TRBV6-1	many	TGTGCCAGCCTAGACCCTTATAGCAATCAGCCCCAGCATTTT	CASLDPYSNQPQHF
TRBJ2-7	NA	TRBV18	many	TGTGCCAGCTCCCCCGCGTGGGGGGCCTACGAGCAGTACTTC	CASSPAWGAYEQYF
TRBJ1-1	TRBD1	TRBV28	many	TGTGCCAGCAGTTTGGACAGGATGAACACTGAAGCTTTCTTT	CASSLDRMNTEAFF
TRBJ1-1	NA	TRBV18	many	TGTGCCAGCTCACCCCCGACAGGCGGCAACACTGAAGCTTTCTTT	CASSPPTGGNTEAFF
TRBJ2-7	TRBD1	TRBV6-2/TRBV6-3	NA	TGTGCCAGCAGCGAGACAGGGGTTCCTACCTACGAGCAGTACTTC	CASSETGVPTYEQYF
TRBJ2-1	TRBD2	TRBV27	many	TGTGCCAGCAGCTGGCGGGACTATTACAATGAGCAGTTCTTC	CASSWRDYYNEQFF
TRBJ2-7	NA	TRBV30	many	TGTGCTGGAAGACTAGTTAATTACGAGCAGTACTTC	CAGRLVNYEQYF
TRBJ1-5	NA	TRBV20-1	many	TGCAGTGCTAGAGATGATGGGGGCTTCGGTCAGCCCCAGCATTTT	CSARDDGGFGQPQHF
TRBJ1-1	TRBD1	TRBV5-6	many	TGTGCCAGCAGCTGGGCGGCGACAGGGTGGGGGACTGAAGCTTTCTTT	CASSWAATGWGTEAFF
TRBJ2-1	NA	TRBV24-1	many	TGTGCCACCAGTGATGTCCGTGGGACACCTTACAATGAGCAGTTCTTC	CATSDVRGTPYNEQFF
TRBJ2-2	TRBD2	TRBV20-1	NA	TGCAGTGCTAGGGAGACTAGCGGCACCGGGGAGCTGTTTTTT	CSARETSGTGELFF
TRBJ2-7	TRBD1	TRBV11-2	many	TGTGCCAGCAGCTCTTGGACAGGTCAGGAGAACGAGCAGTACTTC	CASSSWTGQENEQYF
TRBJ2-7	TRBD1	TRBV18	many	TGTGCCAGCGATACGGGCGGGGGACAGGGGCCCTACGAGCAGTACTTC	CASDTGGGQGPYEQYF
TRBJ2-3	TRBD2	TRBV11-3	NA	TGTGCCAGCAGCAGGGACTACGCAGATACGCAGTATTTT	CASSRDYADTQYF
TRBJ1-4	TRBD1	TRBV7-9	NA	TGTGCCAGCAGCTCGGGACAGCTGCTGAATGAAAAACTGTTTTTT	CASSSGQLLNEKLFF
TRBJ1-5	NA	TRBV19	many	TGTGCCGCAGGCCGGCGGGAGCAGCCCCAGCATTTT	CAAGRREQPQHF